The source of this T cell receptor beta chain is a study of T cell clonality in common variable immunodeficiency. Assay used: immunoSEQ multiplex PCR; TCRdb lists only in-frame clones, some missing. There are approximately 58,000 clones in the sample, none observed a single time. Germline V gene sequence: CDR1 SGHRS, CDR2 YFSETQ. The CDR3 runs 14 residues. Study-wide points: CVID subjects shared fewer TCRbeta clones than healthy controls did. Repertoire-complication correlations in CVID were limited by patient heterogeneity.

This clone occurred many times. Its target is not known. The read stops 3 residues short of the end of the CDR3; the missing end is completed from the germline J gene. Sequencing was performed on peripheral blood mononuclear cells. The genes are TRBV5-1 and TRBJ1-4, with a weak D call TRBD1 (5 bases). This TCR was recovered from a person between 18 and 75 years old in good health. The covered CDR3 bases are TGCGCCAGCAGACAGGACATGACCGTTCGGGCA. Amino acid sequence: CASRQDMTVRA. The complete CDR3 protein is CASRQDMTVRALFF. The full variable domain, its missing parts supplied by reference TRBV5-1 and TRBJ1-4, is KAGVTQTPRYLIKTRGQQVTLSCSPISGHRSVSWYQQTPGQGLQFLFEYFSETQRNKGNFPGRFSGRQFSNSRSEMNVSTLELGDSALYLCASRQDMTVRALFFGSGTQLSVL.